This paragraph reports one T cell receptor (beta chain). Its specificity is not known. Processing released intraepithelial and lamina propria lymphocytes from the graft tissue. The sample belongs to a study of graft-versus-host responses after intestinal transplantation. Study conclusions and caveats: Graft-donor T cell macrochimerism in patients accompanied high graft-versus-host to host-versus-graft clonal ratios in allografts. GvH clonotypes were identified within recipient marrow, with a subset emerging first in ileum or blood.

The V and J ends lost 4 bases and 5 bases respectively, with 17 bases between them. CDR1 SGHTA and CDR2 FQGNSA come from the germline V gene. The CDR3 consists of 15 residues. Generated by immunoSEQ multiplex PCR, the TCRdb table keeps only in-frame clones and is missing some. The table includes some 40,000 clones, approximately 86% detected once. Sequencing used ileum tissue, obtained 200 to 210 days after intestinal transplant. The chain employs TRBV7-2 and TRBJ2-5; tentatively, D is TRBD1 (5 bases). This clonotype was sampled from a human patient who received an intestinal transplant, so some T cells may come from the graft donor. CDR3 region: CASSSNRWGHETQYF. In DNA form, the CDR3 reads TGTGCCAGCAGCTCGAATAGGTGGGGCCATGAGACCCAGTACTTC.